A single count supports the clone carrying this T cell receptor (beta chain). Its target is not known. There are 18 residues in the CDR3. Germline V gives CDR1 SGHVS, CDR2 FNYEAQ. The V segment lost 5 bases and the J segment 4 bases; nucleotides outside the gene matches: 11. Healthy bone marrow donors made up the donor group. This entry is derived from a study of cytomegalovirus exposure and HLA in healthy donors. Overall study results and limits: The productive fraction for most TCR beta V segments was about 90% or about 30% in an earlier analysis. Analysis was carried out at a later point, and it linked a missense DCLRE1C variant to TCR beta V- and J-gene trimming.

The PCR made use of 60 Vbeta and 13 Jbeta primers. Clones were sequenced by immunoSEQ multiplex PCR, and TCRdb holds only the in-frame ones, with some missing. The sample has about 170,000 clones, less than 80% seen once. The sequence derives from a female donor in good health and CMV-seronegative. Material: PBMCs. V and J are TRBV7-6 and TRBJ2-6; 10 positions agree with TRBD2. In DNA, the CDR3 is TGTGCCAGCAGCCTTGAACTAGCGGGAAGTTCCGGGGCCAACGTCCTGACTTTC. Encoded protein: CASSLELAGSSGANVLTF.